Sequencing of this T cell receptor beta chain was carried out in a study of cytotoxic CD8 clonotypes in ibrutinib-treated CLL. Looking at the study overall: Average yields of approximately 260,000 productive templates and tens of thousands of productive rearrangements characterized the samples.

Profiling relied on immunoSEQ multiplex PCR, and the TCRdb table lists in-frame clones only, not all of them. The table shows 200,000 to 250,000 clones, with 60% to 80% occurring only once. This clone was found once. The germline V gene encodes CDR1 MNHEY and CDR2 SVGAGI. This CDR3 has 13 amino acids. V was trimmed by 2 bases and J by 2 bases, leaving 6 bases between them. The chain employs TRBV6-5 and TRBJ1-2; D is perhaps TRBD1 (5 bases). This material consisted of PBMCs, taken after 12 months of ibrutinib treatment. The TCR was taken from a human donor with chronic lymphocytic leukemia. The CDR3 spells CASSYRDNYGYTF. CDR3 nucleotide sequence: TGTGCCAGCAGTTACCGGGACAACTATGGCTACACCTTC.